Sequencing of this T cell receptor beta chain was carried out in a study of cytomegalovirus exposure and HLA in healthy donors. The primer mix had 60 Vbeta and 13 Jbeta primers. TCRdb's table, derived via immunoSEQ multiplex PCR, lists solely in-frame clones and lacks some. The repertoire holds fewer than 200,000 clones, with 75% to 85% as singletons. To note about this clone: Its antigen is unknown.

Whole-study results and caveats: In presence/absence analyses, roughly uniform sequencing depth across donors was assumed. Cytomegalovirus-associated status was assigned to about 160 TCR beta chains.

CDR1 is MDHEN, CDR2 SYDVKM, per germline. The CDR3 sequence is 15 residues long. J was trimmed by 15 bases and V by 6 bases; bases with no gene match: 16. The V call is TRBV28, the J call TRBJ1-6, with 8 nucleotides matching TRBD1. Sequenced sample: PBMCs. This TCR derives from a young woman in good health and CMV-seropositive. Here the CDR3 reads CASRGASGQGASLHF. CDR3 nucleotide sequence: TGTGCCAGCAGGGGGGCCAGCGGACAGGGTGCAAGCCTCCACTTT.